This TCR beta chain was found in a study of shared clonotypes between healthy human individuals. Study in general: Donors had three CD4 naive, three CD4 memory, two CD8 naive and one CD8 memory plate apiece.

Study donors comprised healthy, HIV-negative adults devoid of recent acute infection or vaccination. Study conclusions and caveats: Larger richness was generally estimated for naive than memory subsets.

Profiled with immunoSEQ multiplex PCR; TCRdb holds only in-frame clones, not every one. The table records some 2,500,000 clones, under 95% of them present only once. V was shortened by 1 base and J by 0 bases, with 17 bases between the two germline ends. This CDR3 has 18 residues. Germline CDR1 and CDR2: KGHSH and LQKENI. On this clone itself: Its antigen is currently unknown.

The chain couples TRBV18 to TRBJ2-3, with D perhaps being TRBD1 or TRBD2 (5 bases each). Sample: naive CD4+ T cells from PBMCs. The subset was: CD45RA+ positively selected. The TCR sequence derives from a man between 18 and 35 years old in good health. Some clones in this sample may be carry-over from other donors' samples. The chain's CDR3 is CASSPLPGMGPSTDTQYF. The CDR3 DNA reads TGTGCCAGCTCACCACTACCGGGGATGGGACCAAGCACAGATACGCAGTATTTT.